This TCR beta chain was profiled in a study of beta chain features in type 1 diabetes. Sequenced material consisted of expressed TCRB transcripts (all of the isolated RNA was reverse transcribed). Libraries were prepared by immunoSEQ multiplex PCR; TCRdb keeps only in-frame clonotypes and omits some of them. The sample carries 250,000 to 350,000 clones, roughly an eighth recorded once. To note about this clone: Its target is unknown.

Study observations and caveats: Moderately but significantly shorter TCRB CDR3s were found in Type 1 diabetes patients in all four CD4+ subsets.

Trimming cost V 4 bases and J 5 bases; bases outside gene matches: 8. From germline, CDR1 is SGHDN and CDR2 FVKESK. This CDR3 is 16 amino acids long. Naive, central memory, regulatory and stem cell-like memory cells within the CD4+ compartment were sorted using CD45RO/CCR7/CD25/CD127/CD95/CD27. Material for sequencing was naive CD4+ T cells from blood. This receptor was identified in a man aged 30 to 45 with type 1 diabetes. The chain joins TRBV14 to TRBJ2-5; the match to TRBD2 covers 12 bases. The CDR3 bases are TGTGCCAGCAGCCCCCAGACTAGCGGGAGCCGTGAGACCCAGTACTTC. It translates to CASSPQTSGSRETQYF. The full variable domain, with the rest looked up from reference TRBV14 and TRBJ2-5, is EAGVTQFPSHSVIEKGQTVTLRCDPISGHDNLYWYRRVMGKEIKFLLHFVKESKQDESGMPNNRFLAERTGGTYSTLKVQPAELEDSGVYFCASSPQTSGSRETQYFGPGTRLLVL.